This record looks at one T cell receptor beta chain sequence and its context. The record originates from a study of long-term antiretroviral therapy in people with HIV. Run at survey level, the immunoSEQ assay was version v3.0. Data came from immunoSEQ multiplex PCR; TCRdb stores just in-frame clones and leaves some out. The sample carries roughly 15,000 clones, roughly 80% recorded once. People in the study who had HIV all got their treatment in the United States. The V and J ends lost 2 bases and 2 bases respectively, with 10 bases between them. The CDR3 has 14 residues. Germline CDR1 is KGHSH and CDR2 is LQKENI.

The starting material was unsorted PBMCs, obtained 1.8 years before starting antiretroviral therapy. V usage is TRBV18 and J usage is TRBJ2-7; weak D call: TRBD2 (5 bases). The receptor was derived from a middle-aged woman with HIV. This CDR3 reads CASSPGRETYEQYF. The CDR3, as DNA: TGTGCCAGCTCACCAGGAAGGGAGACCTACGAGCAGTACTTC.